This is a list of T cell receptor beta chains from one sample in a study of T cells after yellow fever vaccination. TCRdb used MiXCR to reprocess the 5' RACE reads, holding one entry per CDR3 protein. The table includes about 630,000 distinct CDR3 sequences, around an eighth detected once. The sequencing here drew on PBMCs, taken on the day of the yellow fever booster vaccination. The source is a man younger than 45 who received the YFV17D yellow fever vaccine. CDR3s include the opening cysteine and the closing phenylalanine or tryptophan. The D gene is left open where the match is weak. Part of the rows lack a size; the others show once, few, many or a class for expanded clones.

TRBV27	TRBD1	-	TRBJ1-2	CASSFDPYGQDGYTF	TGTGCCAGCAGTTTTGACCCCTATGGACAGGATGGCTACACCTTC
TRBV18	TRBD1	-	TRBJ1-2	CASSPPNPGQGYYGYTF	TGTGCCAGCTCACCCCCCAATCCGGGACAGGGGTACTATGGCTACACCTTC
TRBV20-1	TRBD1	few	TRBJ2-1	CSPPGQGSYNEQFF	TGCAGTCCTCCGGGACAGGGTTCCTACAATGAGCAGTTCTTC
TRBV21-1	-	-	TRBJ2-5	CASSKVARGEETQYF	TGTGCCAGCAGCAAAGTCGCCCGGGGAGAAGAGACCCAGTACTTC
TRBV30	-	few	TRBJ2-1	CAWIRGTVSYNEQFF	TGTGCCTGGATCCGCGGGACAGTCTCCTACAATGAGCAGTTCTTC
TRBV20-1	-	-	TRBJ2-7	CSGRDSHTYEQYF	TGCAGTGGTAGGGATTCCCATACCTACGAGCAGTACTTC
TRBV12-3/TRBV12-4	-	-	TRBJ2-2	CASSLALGGAPGELFF	TGTGCCAGCAGTTTAGCCCTTGGGGGAGCCCCCGGGGAGCTGTTTTTT
TRBV5-6	-	-	TRBJ1-1	CASSFERRNTEAFF	TGTGCCAGCAGCTTTGAACGGAGGAACACTGAAGCTTTCTTT
TRBV20-1	-	-	TRBJ2-7	CSVARGIAYEQYF	TGCAGTGTTGCTAGGGGTATCGCCTACGAGCAGTACTTC
TRBV27	-	-	TRBJ1-2	CASSSRPNSRGGYTF	TGTGCCAGCAGTTCTCGGCCTAATTCGAGGGGTGGCTACACCTTC
TRBV7-8	TRBD1	few	TRBJ2-1	CASSLDRGSNEQFF	TGTGCCAGCAGCTTAGACAGGGGAAGCAATGAGCAGTTCTTC
TRBV20-1	-	few	TRBJ1-1	CSARVGGGRNTEAFF	TGCAGTGCTAGAGTGGGGGGTGGGAGAAACACTGAAGCTTTCTTT
TRBV7-6	TRBD1	-	TRBJ1-3	CASRRDRAGSGNTIYF	TGTGCCAGCAGGAGGGACAGGGCAGGCTCTGGAAACACCATATATTTT
TRBV7-9	-	many	TRBJ2-7	CASSLAGTYSYEQYF	TGTGCCAGCAGCTTAGCCGGGACCTACTCCTACGAGCAGTACTTC
TRBV3-1	-	many	TRBJ2-7	CASSPGLNSYEQYF	TGTGCCAGCAGCCCCGGACTAAACTCCTACGAGCAGTACTTC
TRBV20-1	-	few	TRBJ1-2	CSAQNGGNYGYTF	TGCAGTGCTCAAAACGGGGGGAACTATGGCTACACCTTC
TRBV7-9	-	-	TRBJ2-2	CASRIIAGTNTGELFF	TGTGCCAGCAGGATAATAGCAGGAACGAACACCGGGGAGCTGTTTTTT
TRBV27	TRBD1	few	TRBJ2-1	CASSSWGQGRNNEQFF	TGTGCCAGCAGTTCCTGGGGACAGGGGCGGAACAATGAGCAGTTCTTC
TRBV27	-	few	TRBJ1-1	CASSQGHRSHMNTEAFF	TGTGCCAGCAGTCAAGGTCATCGGAGCCACATGAACACTGAAGCTTTCTTT
TRBV29-1	TRBD1	few	TRBJ2-1	CSGDRIGNNEQFF	TGCAGCGGGGACAGGATAGGAAACAATGAGCAGTTCTTC
TRBV5-1	-	-	TRBJ2-3	CASSLGTGGALTDTQYF	TGCGCCAGCAGCCTGGGGACTGGGGGGGCGCTCACAGATACGCAGTATTTT
TRBV7-2	-	-	TRBJ2-3	CASRPGASTDTQYF	TGTGCCAGCAGGCCAGGGGCTAGCACAGATACGCAGTATTTT
TRBV28	-	few	TRBJ2-7	CASLPRDHEQYF	TGTGCCAGTCTCCCCAGGGACCACGAGCAGTACTTC
TRBV19	TRBD2	-	TRBJ2-1	CASSNNTSGAGGSYNEQFF	TGTGCCAGTAGTAACAATACTAGCGGGGCTGGAGGGTCCTACAATGAGCAGTTCTTC
TRBV28	-	-	TRBJ2-5	CASSPTLNVAAQETQYF	TGTGCCAGCAGCCCAACCCTCAACGTAGCGGCCCAAGAGACCCAGTACTTC
TRBV7-2	TRBD1	few	TRBJ2-7	CASSSGQGFHEQYF	TGTGCCAGCAGCTCCGGACAGGGTTTCCACGAGCAGTACTTC
TRBV20-1	-	once	TRBJ2-7	CSAHRQVGPGYEQYF	TGCAGTGCCCATCGGCAGGTGGGGCCAGGCTACGAGCAGTACTTC
TRBV29-1	-	-	TRBJ1-2	CSVGGDRGYTF	TGCAGCGTTGGGGGGGATCGTGGCTACACCTTC
TRBV19	TRBD1	once	TRBJ2-7	CASSIATGTGFIYEQYF	TGTGCCAGTAGTATAGCAACCGGGACAGGGTTTATCTACGAGCAGTACTTC
TRBV5-6	-	few	TRBJ2-7	CASSRLSGYYEQYF	TGTGCCAGCAGCCGGTTGAGCGGTTACTACGAGCAGTACTTC
TRBV28	TRBD2	few	TRBJ2-1	CASKTPGLAGANEQFF	TGTGCCAGCAAAACCCCGGGACTAGCGGGAGCTAATGAGCAGTTCTTC
TRBV7-2	TRBD1	-	TRBJ2-7	CASSLTQGPYEQYF	TGTGCCAGCAGCTTAACACAGGGGCCCTACGAGCAGTACTTC
TRBV15	-	-	TRBJ1-2	CATSPAGLSYGYTF	TGTGCCACCAGCCCGGCGGGGTTAAGCTATGGCTACACCTTC
TRBV6-1	TRBD2	-	TRBJ2-1	CASSPSHAGEPRDEQFF	TGTGCCAGCAGCCCGAGCCATGCGGGAGAGCCGAGGGATGAGCAGTTCTTC
TRBV9	-	few	TRBJ2-5	CASSVGSFTETQYF	TGTGCCAGCAGCGTGGGCAGTTTCACGGAGACCCAGTACTTC
TRBV12-3/TRBV12-4	-	once	TRBJ1-1	CASSLGNSRGTEAFF	TGTGCCAGCAGTTTAGGGAACAGCCGGGGCACTGAAGCTTTCTTT
TRBV4-1	TRBD2	-	TRBJ2-4	CASSRRTGTSGRGGIAKNIQYF	TGCGCCAGCAGCCGCAGAACCGGGACTAGCGGAAGGGGGGGGATAGCCAAAAACATTCAGTACTTC
TRBV12-3/TRBV12-4	TRBD1	-	TRBJ1-4	CASRSPGQGNEKLFF	TGTGCCAGCAGGTCACCGGGACAGGGTAATGAAAAACTGTTTTTT
TRBV12-3/TRBV12-4	-	-	TRBJ2-1	CASSLWGIGEQFF	TGTGCCAGCAGTTTGTGGGGGATAGGTGAGCAGTTCTTC
TRBV5-1	-	-	TRBJ1-2	CASSLDLLGYTF	TGCGCCAGCAGCTTGGATTTACTGGGCTACACCTTC
TRBV27	-	-	TRBJ2-7	CASSSRDRHYEQYF	TGTGCCAGCAGTTCCCGGGACCGGCACTACGAGCAGTACTTC
TRBV4-2	TRBD2	-	TRBJ2-7	CASSQESGSGGSYEQYF	TGTGCCAGCAGCCAAGAATCGGGAAGCGGGGGATCCTACGAGCAGTACTTC
TRBV27	-	-	TRBJ1-4	CASSRVLGNEKLFF	TGTGCCAGCAGTAGAGTGCTAGGTAATGAAAAACTGTTTTTT
TRBV12-3/TRBV12-4	-	many	TRBJ1-1	CASSFHLTANTEAFF	TGTGCCAGCAGTTTCCATTTGACAGCGAACACTGAAGCTTTCTTT
TRBV27	TRBD2	few	TRBJ2-1	CASRRSGSNEQFF	TGTGCCAGCAGGCGAAGCGGGAGCAATGAGCAGTTCTTC
TRBV7-9	TRBD2	-	TRBJ2-7	CASSGGVIYEQYF	TGTGCCAGCAGCGGGGGGGTAATCTACGAGCAGTACTTC
TRBV7-2	-	few	TRBJ2-2	CASSRYDSGELFF	TGTGCCAGCAGCCGATATGATTCCGGGGAGCTGTTTTTT
TRBV20-1	-	few	TRBJ1-4	CSASSGSEKLFF	TGCAGTGCTAGCAGCGGGTCTGAAAAACTGTTTTTT
TRBV12-3/TRBV12-4	TRBD1	-	TRBJ1-5	CASSREGASNQPQHF	TGTGCCAGCTCGAGGGAGGGGGCTAGCAATCAGCCCCAGCATTTT
TRBV7-2	TRBD1	-	TRBJ2-2	CASSGAGQGWAGELFF	TGTGCCAGCAGCGGGGCGGGACAGGGGTGGGCCGGGGAGCTGTTTTTT
TRBV20-1	-	-	TRBJ2-7	CSAGLSIGVYEQYF	TGCAGTGCTGGTCTTTCAATTGGTGTCTACGAGCAGTACTTC
TRBV12-5	TRBD1	few	TRBJ2-7	CASGLVLRDRNLDWTDGEQYF	TGTGCTAGTGGTTTGGTACTACGGGACAGAAACTTGGACTGGACGGACGGGGAGCAGTACTTC
TRBV5-4	TRBD2	-	TRBJ2-1	CASSSTAGGYNEQFF	TGTGCCAGCAGCTCCACGGCGGGAGGTTACAATGAGCAGTTCTTC
TRBV7-2	-	-	TRBJ2-7	CASSLEVPSYEQYF	TGTGCCAGCAGCTTAGAGGTGCCCTCCTACGAGCAGTACTTC
TRBV9	-	-	TRBJ1-1	CASSVGLSDTEAFF	TGTGCCAGCAGCGTAGGTCTATCGGACACTGAAGCTTTCTTT